This T cell receptor beta chain was retrieved from a study of T cells in narcolepsy. Study information: Enrolled donors included narcolepsy type 1 or type 2 patients and healthy controls.

General study results and limits: Same-patient CSF and blood CD4+ T cell clonotypes included HCRT-specific and TRIB2-specific autoreactive ones. Autoreactive clonotypes reportedly recurred in blood of same and different patients, not controls.

In regard to this clone: Its antigen is as yet unknown.

The length of the CDR3 is 14 residues. Germline-derived CDR1 and CDR2 are GTSNPN and SVGIG (reference sequence). The V and J ends lost 2 bases and 1 base respectively, with 12 bases between them. Repertoires were generated with immunoSEQ multiplex PCR, while TCRdb's copy carries only in-frame clones and drops some. The table records roughly 22,000 clones, roughly two thirds of them present only once. Sequencing was done on a sample of memory (CD45RA-) CD4+ T cells from blood. This TCR was recovered from a human donor in good health. V usage is TRBV30 and J usage is TRBJ2-7; tentatively, D is TRBD1 (6 bases). CDR3 nucleotides: TGTGCCTGGAGTCGTACAGGGCGGTCCTACGAGCAGTACTTC. This codes for CAWSRTGRSYEQYF.